The clone carrying this TCR beta chain was picked up a small number of times. This CDR3 comprises 16 residues. The germline V and J ends were trimmed by 0 bases and 4 bases, with 12 bases remaining between them. Germline CDR1 is MGHRA and CDR2 is YSYEKL. The sample is drawn from a study of identical twins. With template switching, a universal primer site was added, and the cDNA carried unique molecular identifiers. In TCRdb, the 5' RACE reads were re-called with MiXCR into one record per CDR3 protein. The data contain approximately 890,000 distinct CDR3 sequences, 9% to 15% of them singletons. Healthy Caucasians alone served as donors. These data also formed part of another study, on yellow fever vaccine responses in identical twins.

The sequencing sample was made of PBMCs. The rearrangement uses TRBV4-1 and TRBJ1-4; D not resolved. The source is a woman aged 18-30 years in good health. The CDR3 is CASSQESLPINEKLFF. CDR3 in DNA: TGCGCCAGCAGCCAAGAGTCCCTGCCGATTAATGAAAAACTGTTTTTT.